One and the same sample provided the 3 T cell receptor beta chains below, sequenced in a study of sequential checkpoint blockade in melanoma. Clones were read by immunoSEQ multiplex PCR, and TCRdb kept only the in-frame ones, dropping some. This table holds some 40,000 clones, roughly 32% found once. The treatment was: randomized to nivolumab then ipilimumab (arm A) or the reverse (arm B). The material was tumor tissue (inferred from file names), obtained from a patient given nivolumab and ipilimumab in sequence. The receptors derive from a human donor with melanoma.

Comments on this clone: Germline is not matched at one junction end, which may reflect a read error. The J gene is TRBJ1-3, the V gene TRBV6-8, with 7 bases that match TRBD1. This CDR3 has 15 amino acids. CDR1 MNHGY and CDR2 SAAAGT come from the germline V gene. Here the CDR3 DNA reads TGTGCCATCAGTCCCACAGGGGCTCATGGAAACACCATATATTTT. It translates to CAISPTGAHGNTIYF.

This clone turned up a few times. The chain has TRBV28 and TRBJ2-3, with D perhaps matching TRBD1 (5 bases). This CDR3 comprises 13 residues. Germline CDR1 reads MDHEN; CDR2 reads SYDVKM. V shed 5 bases and J shed 9 bases, with 15 bases lying between them. CDR3 region: CASSPRLGRTQYF. The CDR3 nucleotides are TGTGCCAGCAGTCCCCGGCTGGGGCGGACGCAGTATTTT.

This chain joins TRBV18 and TRBJ2-3, with 7 bases identical to TRBD1. This CDR3 has 14 residues. J was trimmed by 4 bases and V by 1 base; bases with no gene match: 2. Per the germline V gene, CDR1 is KGHSH and CDR2 is LQKENI. CDR3 in amino acids: CASSPQTGADTQYF. CDR3 nucleotides: TGTGCCAGCTCACCACAAACAGGGGCAGATACGCAGTATTTT.